This T cell receptor beta chain comes out of a study of T cells expressing NK-cell markers. Across the study: Cells sorted as CD3+CD56+NKG2C+, CD3+CD56+NKG2C- and CD3+CD56-NKG2C+ T cells supplied the TCR beta repertoires.

The CDR3 has 15 amino acids. The germline V gene encodes CDR1 LNHDA and CDR2 SQIVND (reference sequence). As to this clonotype: The antigen is undetermined.

Using the 5' RACE reads, TCRdb records one entry per CDR3 protein without DNA. This table holds some 150,000 distinct CDR3 sequences. Findings and limits, study-wide: In several donors, dominant clonotypes made up about 28.3-65% of CD3+CD56-NKG2C+ cells. In about six donors, dominant NKG2C+ clonotypes were roughly 1.0-8% of CD8+ T cells.

The chain uses TRBV19 and TRBJ1-1; the TCRdb call, TRBD1, lacks DNA for checking. The sequenced material came from blood T cells: a sorted CD56 or NKG2C T cell subset, CD4+ or CD8+ T cells, or bulk PBMC T cells (not recorded which). The sequence derives from a man younger than 30 in good health. The CDR3: CASSRKGLLNTEAFF.